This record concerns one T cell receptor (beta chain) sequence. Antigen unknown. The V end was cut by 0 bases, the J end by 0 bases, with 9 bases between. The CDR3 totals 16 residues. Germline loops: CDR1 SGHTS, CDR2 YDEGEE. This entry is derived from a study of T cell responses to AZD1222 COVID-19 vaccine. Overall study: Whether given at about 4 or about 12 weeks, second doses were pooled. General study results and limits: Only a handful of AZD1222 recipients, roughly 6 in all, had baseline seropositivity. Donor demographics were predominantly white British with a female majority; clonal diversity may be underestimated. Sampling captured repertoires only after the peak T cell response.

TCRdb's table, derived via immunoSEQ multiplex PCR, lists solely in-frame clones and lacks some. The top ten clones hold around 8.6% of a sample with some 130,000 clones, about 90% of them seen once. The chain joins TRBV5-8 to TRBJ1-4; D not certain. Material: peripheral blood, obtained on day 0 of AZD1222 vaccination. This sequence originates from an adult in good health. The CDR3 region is CASSLGARTTNEKLFF. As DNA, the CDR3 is TGTGCCAGCAGCTTGGGGGCCAGAACAACTAATGAAAAACTGTTTTTT. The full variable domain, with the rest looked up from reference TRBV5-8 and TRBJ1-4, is EAGVTQSPTHLIKTRGQQATLRCSPISGHTSVYWYQQALGLGLQFLLWYDEGEERNRGNFPPRFSGRQFPNYSSELNVNALELEDSALYLCASSLGARTTNEKLFFGSGTQLSVL.